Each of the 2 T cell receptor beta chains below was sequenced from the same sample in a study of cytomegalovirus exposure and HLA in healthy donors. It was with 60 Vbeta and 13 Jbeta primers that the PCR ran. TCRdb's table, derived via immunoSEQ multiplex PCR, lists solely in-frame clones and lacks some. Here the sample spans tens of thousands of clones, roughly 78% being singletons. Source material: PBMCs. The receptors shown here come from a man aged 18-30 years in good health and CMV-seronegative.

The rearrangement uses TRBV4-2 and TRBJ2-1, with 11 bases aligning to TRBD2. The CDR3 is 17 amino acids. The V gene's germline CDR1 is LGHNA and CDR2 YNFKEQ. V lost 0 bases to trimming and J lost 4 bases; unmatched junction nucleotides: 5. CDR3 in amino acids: CASSQDPGTSGYNEQFF. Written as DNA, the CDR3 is TGTGCCAGCAGCCAAGATCCCGGGACTAGCGGATACAATGAGCAGTTCTTC.

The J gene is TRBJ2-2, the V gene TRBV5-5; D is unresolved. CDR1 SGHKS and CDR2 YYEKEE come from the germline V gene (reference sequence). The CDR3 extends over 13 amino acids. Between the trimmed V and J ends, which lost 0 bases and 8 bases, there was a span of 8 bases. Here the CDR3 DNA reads TGTGCCAGCAGCTTGGATATTTTGGGGGAGCTGTTTTTT. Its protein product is CASSLDILGELFF.